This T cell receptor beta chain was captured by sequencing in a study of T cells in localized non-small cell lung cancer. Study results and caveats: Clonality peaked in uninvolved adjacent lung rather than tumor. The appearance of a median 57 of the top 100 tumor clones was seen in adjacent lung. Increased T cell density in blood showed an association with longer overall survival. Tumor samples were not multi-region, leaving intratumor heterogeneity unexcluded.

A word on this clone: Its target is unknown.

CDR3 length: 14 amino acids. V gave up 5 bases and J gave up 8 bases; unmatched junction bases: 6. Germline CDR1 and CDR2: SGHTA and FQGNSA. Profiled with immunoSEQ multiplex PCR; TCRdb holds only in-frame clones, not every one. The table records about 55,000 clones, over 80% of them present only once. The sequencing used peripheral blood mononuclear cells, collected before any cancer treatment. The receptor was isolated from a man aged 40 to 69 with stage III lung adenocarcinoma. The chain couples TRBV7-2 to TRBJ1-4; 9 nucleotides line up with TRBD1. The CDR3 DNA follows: TGTGCCAGCAGCCCGGGACAGGGTTTCGAAAAACTGTTTTTT. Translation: CASSPGQGFEKLFF.